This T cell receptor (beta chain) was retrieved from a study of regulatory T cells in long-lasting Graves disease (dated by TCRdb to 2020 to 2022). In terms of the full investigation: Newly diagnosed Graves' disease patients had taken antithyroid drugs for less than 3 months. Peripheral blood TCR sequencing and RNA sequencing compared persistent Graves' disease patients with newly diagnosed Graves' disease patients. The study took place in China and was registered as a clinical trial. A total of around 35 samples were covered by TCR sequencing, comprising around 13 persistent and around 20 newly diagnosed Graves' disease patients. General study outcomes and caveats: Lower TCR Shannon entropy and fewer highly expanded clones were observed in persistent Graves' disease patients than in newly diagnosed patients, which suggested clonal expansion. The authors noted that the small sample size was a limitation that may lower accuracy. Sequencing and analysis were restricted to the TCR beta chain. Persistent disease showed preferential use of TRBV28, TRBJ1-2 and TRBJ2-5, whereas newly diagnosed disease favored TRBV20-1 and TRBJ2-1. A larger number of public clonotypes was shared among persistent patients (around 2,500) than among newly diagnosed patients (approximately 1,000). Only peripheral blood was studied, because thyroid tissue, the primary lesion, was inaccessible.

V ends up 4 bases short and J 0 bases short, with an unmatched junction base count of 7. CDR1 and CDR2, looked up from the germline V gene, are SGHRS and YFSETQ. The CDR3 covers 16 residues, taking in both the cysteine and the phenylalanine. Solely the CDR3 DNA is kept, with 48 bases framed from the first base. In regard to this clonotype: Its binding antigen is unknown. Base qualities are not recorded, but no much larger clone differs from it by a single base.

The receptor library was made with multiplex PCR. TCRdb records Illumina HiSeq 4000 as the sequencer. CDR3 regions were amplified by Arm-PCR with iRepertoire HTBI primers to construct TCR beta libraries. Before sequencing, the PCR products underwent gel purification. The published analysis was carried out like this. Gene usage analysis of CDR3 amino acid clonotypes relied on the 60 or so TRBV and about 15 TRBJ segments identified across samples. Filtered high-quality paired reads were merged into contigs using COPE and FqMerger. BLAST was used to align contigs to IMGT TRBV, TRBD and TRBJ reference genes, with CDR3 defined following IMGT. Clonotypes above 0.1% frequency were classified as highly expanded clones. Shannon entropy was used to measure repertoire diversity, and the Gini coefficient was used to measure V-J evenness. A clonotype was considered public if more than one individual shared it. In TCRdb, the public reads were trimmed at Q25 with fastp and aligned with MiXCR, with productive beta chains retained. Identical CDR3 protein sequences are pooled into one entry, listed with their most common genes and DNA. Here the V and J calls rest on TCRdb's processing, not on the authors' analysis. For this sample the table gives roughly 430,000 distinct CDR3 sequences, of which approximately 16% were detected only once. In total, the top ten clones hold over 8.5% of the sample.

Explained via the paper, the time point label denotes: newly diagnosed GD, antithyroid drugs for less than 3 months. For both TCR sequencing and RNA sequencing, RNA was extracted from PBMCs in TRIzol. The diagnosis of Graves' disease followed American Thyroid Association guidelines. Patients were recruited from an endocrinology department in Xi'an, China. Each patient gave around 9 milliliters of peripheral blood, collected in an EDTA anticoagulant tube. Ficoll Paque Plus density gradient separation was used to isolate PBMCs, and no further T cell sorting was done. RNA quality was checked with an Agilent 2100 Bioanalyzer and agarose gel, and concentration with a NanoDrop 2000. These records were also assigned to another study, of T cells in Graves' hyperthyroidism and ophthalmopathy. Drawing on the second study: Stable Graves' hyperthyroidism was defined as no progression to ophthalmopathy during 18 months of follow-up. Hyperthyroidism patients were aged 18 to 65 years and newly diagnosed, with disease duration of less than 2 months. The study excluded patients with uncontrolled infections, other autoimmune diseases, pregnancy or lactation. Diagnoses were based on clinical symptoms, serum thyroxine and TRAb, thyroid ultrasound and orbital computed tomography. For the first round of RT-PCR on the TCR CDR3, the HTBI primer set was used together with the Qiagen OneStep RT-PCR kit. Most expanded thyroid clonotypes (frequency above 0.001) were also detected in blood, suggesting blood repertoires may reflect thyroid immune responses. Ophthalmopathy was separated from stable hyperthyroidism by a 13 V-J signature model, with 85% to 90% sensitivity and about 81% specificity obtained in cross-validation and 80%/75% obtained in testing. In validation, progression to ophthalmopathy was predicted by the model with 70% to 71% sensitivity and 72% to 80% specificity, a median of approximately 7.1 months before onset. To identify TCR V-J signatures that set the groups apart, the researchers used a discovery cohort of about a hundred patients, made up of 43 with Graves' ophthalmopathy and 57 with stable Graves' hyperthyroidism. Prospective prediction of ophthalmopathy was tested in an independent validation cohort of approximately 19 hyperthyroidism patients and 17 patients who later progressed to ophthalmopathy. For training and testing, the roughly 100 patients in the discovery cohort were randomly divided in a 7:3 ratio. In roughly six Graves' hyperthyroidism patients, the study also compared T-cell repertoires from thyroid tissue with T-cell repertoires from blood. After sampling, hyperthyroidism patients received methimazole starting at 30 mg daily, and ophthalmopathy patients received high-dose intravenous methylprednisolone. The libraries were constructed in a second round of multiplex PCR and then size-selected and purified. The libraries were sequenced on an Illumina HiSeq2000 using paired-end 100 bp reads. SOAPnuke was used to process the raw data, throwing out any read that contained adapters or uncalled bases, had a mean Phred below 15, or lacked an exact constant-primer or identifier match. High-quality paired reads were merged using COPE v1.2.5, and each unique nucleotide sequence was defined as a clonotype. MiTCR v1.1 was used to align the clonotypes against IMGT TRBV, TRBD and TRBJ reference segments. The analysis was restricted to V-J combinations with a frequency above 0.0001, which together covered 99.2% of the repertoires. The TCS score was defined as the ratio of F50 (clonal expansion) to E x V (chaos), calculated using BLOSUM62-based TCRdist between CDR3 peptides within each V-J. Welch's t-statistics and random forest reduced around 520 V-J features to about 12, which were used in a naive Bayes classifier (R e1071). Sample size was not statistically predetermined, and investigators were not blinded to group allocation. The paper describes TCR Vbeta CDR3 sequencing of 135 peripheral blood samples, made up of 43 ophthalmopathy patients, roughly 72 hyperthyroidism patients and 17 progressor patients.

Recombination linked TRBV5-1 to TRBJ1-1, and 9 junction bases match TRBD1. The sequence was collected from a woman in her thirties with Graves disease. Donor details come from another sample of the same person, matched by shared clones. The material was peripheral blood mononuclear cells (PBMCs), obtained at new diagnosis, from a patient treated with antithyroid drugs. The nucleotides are TGCGCCAGCAGCCCGGACAGGGGACGTATGAACACTGAAGCTTTCTTT. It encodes CASSPDRGRMNTEAFF. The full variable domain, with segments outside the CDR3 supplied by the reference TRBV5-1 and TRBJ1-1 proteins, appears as KAGVTQTPRYLIKTRGQQVTLSCSPISGHRSVSWYQQTPGQGLQFLFEYFSETQRNKGNFPGRFSGRQFSNSRSEMNVSTLELGDSALYLCASSPDRGRMNTEAFFGQGTRLTVV.